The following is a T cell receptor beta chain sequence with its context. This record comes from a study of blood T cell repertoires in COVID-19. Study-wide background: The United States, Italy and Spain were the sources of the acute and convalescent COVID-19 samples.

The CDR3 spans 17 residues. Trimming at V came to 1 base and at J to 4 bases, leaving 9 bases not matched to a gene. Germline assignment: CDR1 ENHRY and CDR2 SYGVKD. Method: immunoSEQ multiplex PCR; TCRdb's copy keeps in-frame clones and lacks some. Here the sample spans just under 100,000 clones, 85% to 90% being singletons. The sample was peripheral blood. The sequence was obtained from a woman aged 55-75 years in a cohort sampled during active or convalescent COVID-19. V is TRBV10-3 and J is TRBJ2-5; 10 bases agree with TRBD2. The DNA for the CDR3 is TGTGCCATCAGTGAGTTTGCGGCTAGCGGGAGTGGAGAGACCCAGTACTTC. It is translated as CAISEFAASGSGETQYF.